This T cell receptor (beta chain) was found in a study of cytomegalovirus exposure and HLA in healthy donors. As for the study in general: Earlier, 100 million to 130 million unique TCR beta sequences were recovered from 170 million or so T cells by an analysis. Study-level results: A link between a missense DCLRE1C variant and TCR beta V- and J-gene trimming emerged from a later analysis. Apparent HLA restriction characterized most CMV-associated TCR beta chains in a later analysis.

PCR amplification relied on 60 Vbeta primers (plus 13 Jbeta primers). The table came from immunoSEQ multiplex PCR; TCRdb's copy has only in-frame clones and leaves some out. The sample consists of about 260,000 clones, about four fifths of them appearing once. As for this clone: Its matching antigen is unknown.

Specimen: PBMCs. This sequence was found in a middle-aged woman in good health and CMV-seropositive.

CDR3 protein: CASRQGSTDTQYF. The CDR3 DNA sequence: TGCGCCAGTCGACAGGGCTCCACAGATACGCAGTATTTT. The chain couples TRBV10-2 to TRBJ2-3; 7 nucleotides align to TRBD1. V lost 9 bases to trimming and J lost 2 bases; unmatched junction nucleotides: 5. Looked up from germline, CDR1 is WSHSY and CDR2 is SAAADI. The CDR3 covers 13 residues.